The clone carrying this TCR beta chain appeared many times. As yet, its antigen is unknown. The CDR3 is 13 residues long. V lost 2 bases and J lost 2, with 1 base in between. In germline, CDR1 is MNHEY, CDR2 SMNVEV (reference sequence). The data were taken from a study of regulatory T cells in long-lasting Graves disease. CDR3-region Arm-PCR and iRepertoire HTBI primers produced the TCR beta libraries. TCRdb reprocessed the multiplex PCR reads with MiXCR, giving one entry per CDR3 protein. The repertoire includes hundreds of thousands of distinct CDR3 sequences, roughly a sixth of them detected once, and roughly 20% sits in the top ten. The sample's time point: newly diagnosed GD, antithyroid drugs for less than 3 months. PBMC-derived RNA was used for the TCR library. Patients with Graves' disease were diagnosed by American Thyroid Association guidelines. Whole-study findings and limits: It was peripheral blood alone, not thyroid tissue, that was studied. Persistent Graves' cases showed lower TCR diversity than newly diagnosed cases.

This chain connects TRBV27 to TRBJ2-6; D unresolved. The source was peripheral blood mononuclear cells (PBMCs), collected at new diagnosis, from a patient treated with antithyroid drugs. The receptor was derived from a female donor with Graves disease. The CDR3 DNA reads TGTGCCAGCAGTTTAGCTGGGGCCAACGTCCTGACTTTC. Translating it yields CASSLAGANVLTF.